This T cell receptor beta chain came from a study of cytomegalovirus exposure and HLA in healthy donors. V was cut by 2 bases and J by 4 bases, with 11 bases left in between. The CDR3 sequence is 14 residues long. Germline CDR1 reads SGHVS; CDR2 reads FQNEAQ. The primer mix had 60 Vbeta and 13 Jbeta primers. Generated by immunoSEQ multiplex PCR, the TCRdb table keeps only in-frame clones and is missing some. The table records around 160,000 clones, around 80% of them present only once. V is TRBV7-8 and J is TRBJ1-1, with D possibly matching TRBD1 (6 bases). Sequencing was done on a sample of PBMCs. The clonotype comes from a woman in her late teens or twenties in good health and CMV-seronegative. CDR3 nucleotide sequence: TGTGCCAGCAGCTTAAACAGGGTAGGCACTGAAGCTTTCTTT. Its translation is CASSLNRVGTEAFF.